The 8 T cell receptor beta chains in this list originate from one sample, sequenced in a study of cytomegalovirus exposure and HLA in healthy donors. Both 60 Vbeta primers and 13 Jbeta primers went into the PCR. TCRdb's copy holds only in-frame clones and misses some; the assay was immunoSEQ multiplex PCR. The data hold approximately 110,000 clones, with approximately 78% observed a single time. Sample: PBMCs. These TCRs come from a man aged 40-49 years in good health and CMV-seronegative.

The rearrangement joins TRBV11-2 to TRBJ2-2; weak D call: TRBD1 (6 bases). The CDR3 loop spans 17 amino acids. Deletions cut 1 base from V and 4 bases from J, with 16 bases between. From germline, CDR1 is SGHAT and CDR2 FQNNGV. This CDR3 reads CASSLGLQGSATGELFF. The DNA of the CDR3 is TGTGCCAGCAGCTTAGGACTACAGGGTAGTGCCACCGGGGAGCTGTTTTTT. Combining the CDR3 with reference TRBV11-2 and TRBJ2-2 gives the whole variable domain EAGVAQSPRYKIIEKRQSVAFWCNPISGHATLYWYQQILGQGPKLLIQFQNNGVVDDSQLPKDRFSAERLKGVDSTLKIQPAKLEDSAVYLCASSLGLQGSATGELFFGEGSRLTVL.

The chain employs TRBV29-1 and TRBJ1-2; D unclear. Trimming removed 6 bases from V and 4 bases from J, with 15 bases in between. The CDR3 totals 13 residues. In germline, CDR1 is SQVTM, CDR2 ANQGSEA. In nucleotides, the CDR3 is TGCAGCGTGACTTCGGTGGCCGGCTATGGCTACACCTTC. It is translated as CSVTSVAGYGYTF. The full variable domain, in which reference TRBV29-1 and TRBJ1-2 provide the parts outside the CDR3, is SAVISQKPSRDICQRGTSLTIQCQVDSQVTMMFWYRQQPGQSLTLIATANQGSEATYESGFVIDKFPISRPNLTFSTLTVSNMSPEDSSIYLCSVTSVAGYGYTFGSGTRLTVV.

This chain links TRBV7-9 with TRBJ2-7, with a tentative D call TRBD2 (5 bases). CDR1 and CDR2 from the germline V gene are SEHNR and FQNEAQ (reference sequence). V lost 5 bases, J lost 3 bases, and 17 bases lay in between. This CDR3 is 15 amino acids long. CDR3 sequence: CASSPPRMGVYEQYF. CDR3 bases: TGTGCCAGCAGCCCACCCCGGATGGGAGTCTACGAGCAGTACTTC.

This clone came up a few times. This rearrangement joins TRBV10-2 to TRBJ2-1, with TRBD2 identical over 7 bases. The CDR3 loop spans 15 amino acids. The V gene's germline CDR1 is WSHSY and CDR2 SAAADI. Trimming took 6 bases from V and 5 from J; bases not matched to a gene: 10. This chain's CDR3 is CASSLTGGSHNEQFF. The DNA for the CDR3 is TGCGCCAGCAGCCTAACGGGGGGTTCTCACAATGAGCAGTTCTTC.

V gene TRBV2 combines with J gene TRBJ1-4; maybe TRBD1 (5 bases). The CDR3 is 14 amino acids. V dropped 6 bases and J dropped 4 bases, with 12 bases sitting between them. The germline CDR1 and CDR2 sequences are SNHLY and FYNNEI. The DNA of the CDR3 is TGTGCCAGCAGCCGGGGGGGGAATAATGAAAAACTGTTTTTT. It codes for CASSRGGNNEKLFF.

The chain couples TRBV7-9 to TRBJ2-1; 8 bases align to TRBD1. Germline V lookup: CDR1 SEHNR, CDR2 FQNEAQ (reference sequence). The V and J ends lost 6 bases and 2 bases, in that order; junction bases with no gene match: 9. The CDR3 consists of 16 residues. The CDR3 region is CASRLGQEPTYNEQFF. In DNA, the CDR3 is TGTGCCAGCAGATTGGGACAGGAGCCTACCTACAATGAGCAGTTCTTC.

J is TRBJ2-4 and V is TRBV5-1; 11 bases agree with TRBD2. CDR1 is SGHRS and CDR2 is YFSETQ in the germline V gene. J lost 4 bases, V lost 0 bases, and 9 bases had no gene match. CDR3 size: 18 residues. The CDR3 spells CASSLGSSSGGRKNIQYF. CDR3 in DNA: TGCGCCAGCAGCTTGGGGTCGTCTAGCGGGGGGCGGAAAAACATTCAGTACTTC.

V is TRBV4-1 and J is TRBJ1-3, with D possibly being TRBD1 (6 bases). Germline V gives CDR1 MGHRA, CDR2 YSYEKL. With 3 bases removed from V and 4 bases from J, the gap between germline ends came to 16 bases. The CDR3 runs 16 residues. The DNA for the CDR3 is TGCGCCAGCAGCCACCCACAGGGTAGTGGGGGAAACACCATATATTTT. The encoded protein is CASSHPQGSGGNTIYF.